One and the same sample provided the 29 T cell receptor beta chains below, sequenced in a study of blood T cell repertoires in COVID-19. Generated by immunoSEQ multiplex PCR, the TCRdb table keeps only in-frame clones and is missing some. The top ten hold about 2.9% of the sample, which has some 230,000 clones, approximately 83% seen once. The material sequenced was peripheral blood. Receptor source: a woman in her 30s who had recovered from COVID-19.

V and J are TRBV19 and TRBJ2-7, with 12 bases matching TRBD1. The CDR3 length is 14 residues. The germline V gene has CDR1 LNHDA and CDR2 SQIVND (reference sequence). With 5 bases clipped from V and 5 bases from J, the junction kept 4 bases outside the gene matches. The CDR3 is CASSGTGGYNEQYF. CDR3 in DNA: TGTGCCAGTAGTGGGACAGGGGGCTACAACGAGCAGTACTTC.

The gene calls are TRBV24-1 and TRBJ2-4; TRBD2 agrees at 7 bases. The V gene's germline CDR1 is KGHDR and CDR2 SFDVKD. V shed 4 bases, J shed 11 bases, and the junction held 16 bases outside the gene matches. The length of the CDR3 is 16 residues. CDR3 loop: CATSETGEGSEEVQYF. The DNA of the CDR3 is TGTGCCACCAGTGAAACGGGGGAGGGTTCGGAGGAGGTTCAGTACTTC.

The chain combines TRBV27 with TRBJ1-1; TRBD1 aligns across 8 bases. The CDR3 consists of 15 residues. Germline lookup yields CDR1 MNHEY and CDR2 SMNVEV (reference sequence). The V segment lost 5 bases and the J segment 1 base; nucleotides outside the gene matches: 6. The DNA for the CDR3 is TGTGCCAGCAGTGGCCTGACAGGGGCGAACACTGAAGCTTTCTTT. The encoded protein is CASSGLTGANTEAFF.

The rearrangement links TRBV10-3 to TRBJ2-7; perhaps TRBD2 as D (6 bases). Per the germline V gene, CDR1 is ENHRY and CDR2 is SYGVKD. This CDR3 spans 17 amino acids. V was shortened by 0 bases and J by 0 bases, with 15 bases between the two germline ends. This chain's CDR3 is CAISESTKAGISYEQYF. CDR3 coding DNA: TGTGCCATCAGTGAGTCTACAAAAGCGGGCATCTCCTACGAGCAGTACTTC.

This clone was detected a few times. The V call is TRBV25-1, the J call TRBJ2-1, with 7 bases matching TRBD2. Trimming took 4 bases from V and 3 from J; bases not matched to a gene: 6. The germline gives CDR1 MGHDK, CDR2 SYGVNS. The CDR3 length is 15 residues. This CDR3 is CASSVPGDYYNEQFF. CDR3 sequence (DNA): TGTGCCAGCAGTGTTCCCGGGGACTACTACAATGAGCAGTTCTTC.

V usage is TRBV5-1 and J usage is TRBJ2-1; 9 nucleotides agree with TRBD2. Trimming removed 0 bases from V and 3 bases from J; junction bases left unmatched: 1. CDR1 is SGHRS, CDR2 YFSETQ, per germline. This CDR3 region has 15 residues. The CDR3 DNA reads TGCGCCAGCAGCTTGGAACTAGCGGGCTACAATGAGCAGTTCTTC. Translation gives CASSLELAGYNEQFF.

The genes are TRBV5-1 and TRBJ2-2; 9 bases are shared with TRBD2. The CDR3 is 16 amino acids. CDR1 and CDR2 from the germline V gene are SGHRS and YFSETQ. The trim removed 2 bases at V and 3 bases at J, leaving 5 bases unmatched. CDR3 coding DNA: TGCGCCAGCAGCTTCGCAGCGGGAGGTGACACCGGGGAGCTGTTTTTT. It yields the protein CASSFAAGGDTGELFF.

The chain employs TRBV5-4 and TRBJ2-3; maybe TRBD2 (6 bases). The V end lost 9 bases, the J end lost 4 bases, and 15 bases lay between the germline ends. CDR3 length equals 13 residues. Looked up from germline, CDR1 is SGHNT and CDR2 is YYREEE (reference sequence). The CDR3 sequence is CATRDSRADTQYF. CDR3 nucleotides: TGTGCCACCCGGGACTCCCGGGCAGATACGCAGTATTTT.

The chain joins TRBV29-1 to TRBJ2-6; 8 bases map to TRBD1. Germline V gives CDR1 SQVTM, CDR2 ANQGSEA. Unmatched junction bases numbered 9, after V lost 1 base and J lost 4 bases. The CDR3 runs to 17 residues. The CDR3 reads CSVEAPKTGVGANVLTF. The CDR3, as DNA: TGCAGCGTTGAAGCCCCCAAGACAGGGGTCGGGGCCAACGTCCTGACTTTC.

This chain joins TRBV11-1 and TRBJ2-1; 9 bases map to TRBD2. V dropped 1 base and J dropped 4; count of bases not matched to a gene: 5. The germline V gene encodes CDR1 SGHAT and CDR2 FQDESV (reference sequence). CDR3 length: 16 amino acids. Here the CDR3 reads CASSLVRLAAYNEQFF. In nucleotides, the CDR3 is TGTGCCAGCAGCTTAGTCCGACTAGCGGCTTACAATGAGCAGTTCTTC.

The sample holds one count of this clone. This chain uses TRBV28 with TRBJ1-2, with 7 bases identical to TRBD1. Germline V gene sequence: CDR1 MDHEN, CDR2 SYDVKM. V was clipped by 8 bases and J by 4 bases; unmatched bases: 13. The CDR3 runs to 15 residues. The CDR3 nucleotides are TGTGCCAGCGCCATGACAGGGCGGGTTTCCTATGGCTACACCTTC. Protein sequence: CASAMTGRVSYGYTF.

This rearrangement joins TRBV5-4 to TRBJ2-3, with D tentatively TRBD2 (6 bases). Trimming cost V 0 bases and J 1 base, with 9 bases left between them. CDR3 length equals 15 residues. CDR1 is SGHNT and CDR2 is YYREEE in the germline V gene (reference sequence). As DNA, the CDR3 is TGTGCCAGCAGCTTGGACCAGCGGGGCACAGATACGCAGTATTTT. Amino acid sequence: CASSLDQRGTDTQYF. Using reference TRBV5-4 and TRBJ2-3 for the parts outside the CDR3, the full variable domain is ETGVTQSPTHLIKTRGQQVTLRCSSQSGHNTVSWYQQALGQGPQFIFQYYREEENGRGNFPPRFSGLQFPNYSSELNVNALELDDSALYLCASSLDQRGTDTQYFGPGTRLTVL.

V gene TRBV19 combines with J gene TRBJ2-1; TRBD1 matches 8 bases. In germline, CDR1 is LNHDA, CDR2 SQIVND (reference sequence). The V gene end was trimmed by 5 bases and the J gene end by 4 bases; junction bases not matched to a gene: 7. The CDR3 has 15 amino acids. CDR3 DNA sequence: TGTGCCAGTAGTTGGGCAGGGGGCCCTTACAATGAGCAGTTCTTC. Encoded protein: CASSWAGGPYNEQFF.

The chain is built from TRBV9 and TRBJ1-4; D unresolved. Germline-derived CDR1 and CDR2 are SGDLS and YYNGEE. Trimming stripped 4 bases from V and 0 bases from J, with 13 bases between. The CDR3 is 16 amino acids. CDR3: CASSPKRFATNEKLFF. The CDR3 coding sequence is TGTGCCAGCAGCCCAAAGAGGTTCGCAACTAATGAAAAACTGTTTTTT.

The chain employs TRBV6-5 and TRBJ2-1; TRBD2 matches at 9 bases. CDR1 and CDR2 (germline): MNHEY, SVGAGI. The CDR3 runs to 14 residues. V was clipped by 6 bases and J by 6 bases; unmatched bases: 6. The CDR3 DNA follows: TGTGCCAGCAGCGCCGGGACTAGCTCCAATGAGCAGTTCTTC. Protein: CASSAGTSSNEQFF.

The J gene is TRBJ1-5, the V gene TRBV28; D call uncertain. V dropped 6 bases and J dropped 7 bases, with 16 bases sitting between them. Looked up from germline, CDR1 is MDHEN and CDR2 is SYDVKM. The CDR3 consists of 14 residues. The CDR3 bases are TGTGCCAGCAGGAATACCTGGCGGAGGCAGCCCCAGCATTTT. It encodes CASRNTWRRQPQHF.

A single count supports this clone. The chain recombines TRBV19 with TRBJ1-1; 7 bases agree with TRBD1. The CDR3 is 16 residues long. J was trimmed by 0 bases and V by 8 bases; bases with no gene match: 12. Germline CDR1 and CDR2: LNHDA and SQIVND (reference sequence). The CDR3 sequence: CASRQGRGQMNTEAFF. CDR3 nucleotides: TGTGCCAGTCGACAGGGCCGGGGCCAGATGAACACTGAAGCTTTCTTT.

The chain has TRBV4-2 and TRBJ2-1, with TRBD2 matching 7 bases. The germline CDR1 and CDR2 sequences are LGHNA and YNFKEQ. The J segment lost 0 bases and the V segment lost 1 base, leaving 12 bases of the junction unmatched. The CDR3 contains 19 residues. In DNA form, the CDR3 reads TGTGCCAGCAGCCAAGGGGGCGGGAGCACTTTCGTCTCCTACAATGAGCAGTTCTTC. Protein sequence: CASSQGGGSTFVSYNEQFF.

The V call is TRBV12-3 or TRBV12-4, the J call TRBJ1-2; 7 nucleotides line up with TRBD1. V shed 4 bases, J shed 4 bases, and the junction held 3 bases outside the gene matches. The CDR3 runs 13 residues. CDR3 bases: TGTGCCAGCAGTTATGGGACAGCCTATGGCTACACCTTC. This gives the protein CASSYGTAYGYTF.

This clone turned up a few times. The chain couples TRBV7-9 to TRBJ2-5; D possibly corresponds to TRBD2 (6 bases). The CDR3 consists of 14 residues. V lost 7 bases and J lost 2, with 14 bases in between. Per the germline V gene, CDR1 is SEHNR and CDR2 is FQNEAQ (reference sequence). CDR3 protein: CASTKRDFQETQYF. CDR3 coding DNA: TGTGCCAGCACCAAAAGGGACTTTCAAGAGACCCAGTACTTC.

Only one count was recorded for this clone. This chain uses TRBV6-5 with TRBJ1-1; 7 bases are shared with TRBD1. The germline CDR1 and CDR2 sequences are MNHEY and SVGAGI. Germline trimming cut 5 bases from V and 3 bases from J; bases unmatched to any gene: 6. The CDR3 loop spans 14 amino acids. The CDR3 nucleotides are TGTGCCAGCAGTCCTAGGGGGCAGGACACTGAAGCTTTCTTT. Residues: CASSPRGQDTEAFF.

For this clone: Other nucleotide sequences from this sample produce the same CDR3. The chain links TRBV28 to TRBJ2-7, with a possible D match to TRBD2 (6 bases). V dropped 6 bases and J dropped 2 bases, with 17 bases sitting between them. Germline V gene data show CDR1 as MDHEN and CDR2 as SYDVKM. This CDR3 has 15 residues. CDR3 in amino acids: CASSLTGTGAYEQYF. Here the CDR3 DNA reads TGTGCCAGCAGCCTGACCGGGACTGGTGCCTACGAGCAGTACTTC.

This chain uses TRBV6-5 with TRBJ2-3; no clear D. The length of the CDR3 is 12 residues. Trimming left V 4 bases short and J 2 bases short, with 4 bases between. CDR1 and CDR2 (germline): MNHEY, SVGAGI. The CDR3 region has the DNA TGTGCCAGCAGTTTAAACACAGATACGCAGTATTTT. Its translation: CASSLNTDTQYF.

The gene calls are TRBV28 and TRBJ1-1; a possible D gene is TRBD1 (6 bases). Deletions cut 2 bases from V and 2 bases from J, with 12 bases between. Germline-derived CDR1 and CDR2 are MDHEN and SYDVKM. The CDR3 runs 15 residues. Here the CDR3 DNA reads TGTGCCAGCAGTTTAGGGGGCGCCGCCAACACTGAAGCTTTCTTT. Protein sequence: CASSLGGAANTEAFF.

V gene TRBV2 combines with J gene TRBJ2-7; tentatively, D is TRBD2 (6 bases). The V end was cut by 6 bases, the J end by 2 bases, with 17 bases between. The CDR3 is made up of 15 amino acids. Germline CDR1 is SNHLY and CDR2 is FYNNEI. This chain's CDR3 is CASSEGKRAPYEQYF. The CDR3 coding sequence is TGTGCCAGCAGCGAGGGAAAGCGGGCCCCCTACGAGCAGTACTTC.

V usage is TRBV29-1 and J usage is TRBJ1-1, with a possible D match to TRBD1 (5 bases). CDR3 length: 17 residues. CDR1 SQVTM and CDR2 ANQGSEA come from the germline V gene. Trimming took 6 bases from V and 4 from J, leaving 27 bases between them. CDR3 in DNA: TGCAGCGTGGGGTCCGAAGGGGTGTTCGGAGAGATCACTGAAGCTTTCTTT. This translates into CSVGSEGVFGEITEAFF.

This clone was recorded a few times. DNA for the CDR3: TGTGCCAGCAGCTTCCGGGAGGGGAGCACAGATACGCAGTATTTT. Residues: CASSFREGSTDTQYF. The chain has TRBV7-3 and TRBJ2-3, with 8 nucleotides matching TRBD2. This CDR3 region has 15 residues. Germline V gives CDR1 SGHTA, CDR2 FQGTGA. Germline trimming cut 3 bases from V and 0 bases from J; bases unmatched to any gene: 2.

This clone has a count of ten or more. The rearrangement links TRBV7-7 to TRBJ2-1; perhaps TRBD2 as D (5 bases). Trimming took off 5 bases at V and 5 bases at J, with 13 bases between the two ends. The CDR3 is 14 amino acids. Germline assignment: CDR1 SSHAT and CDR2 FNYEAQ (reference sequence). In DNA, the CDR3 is TGTGCCAGCAGCCCACAATTGCGGGACAATGAGCAGTTCTTC. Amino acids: CASSPQLRDNEQFF.

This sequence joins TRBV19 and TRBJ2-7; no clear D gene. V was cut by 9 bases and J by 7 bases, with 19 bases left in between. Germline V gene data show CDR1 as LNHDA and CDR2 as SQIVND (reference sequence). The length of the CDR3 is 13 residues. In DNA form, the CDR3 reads TGTGCCAGCCTCCAAACCCCCACTATGGAGCAGTACTTC. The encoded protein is CASLQTPTMEQYF.